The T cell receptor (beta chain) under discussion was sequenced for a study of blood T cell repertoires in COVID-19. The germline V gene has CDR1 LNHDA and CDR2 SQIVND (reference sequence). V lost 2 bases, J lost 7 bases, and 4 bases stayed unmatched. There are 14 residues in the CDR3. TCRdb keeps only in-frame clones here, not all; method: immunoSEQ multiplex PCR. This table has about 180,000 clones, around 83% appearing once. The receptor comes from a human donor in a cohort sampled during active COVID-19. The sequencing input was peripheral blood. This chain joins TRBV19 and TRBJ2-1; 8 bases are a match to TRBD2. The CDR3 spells CASSITGGRNEQFF. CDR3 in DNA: TGTGCCAGTAGTATAACGGGAGGGAGGAATGAGCAGTTCTTC.